This TCR beta chain emerged from a study of OX40 agonist ivuxolimab in advanced cancers. Study at large: Of mixed ages from about 20 to 80 and averaging 60 years, the group was roughly 85% male.

TCRdb keeps only in-frame clones here, not all; method: immunoSEQ multiplex PCR. The sample records about 43,000 clones, 70% to 90% being singletons. Trimming took off 4 bases at V and 2 bases at J, with 14 bases between the two ends. CDR1 and CDR2 (germline): SGHNT, YYREEE (reference sequence). The CDR3 spans 15 residues. The rearrangement joins TRBV5-4 to TRBJ2-3; D is unclear. The sample in question was CD4+ or CD8+ T cells sorted from blood, obtained in a trial of the OX40 agonist ivuxolimab. This sequence was found in an adult with an advanced solid tumor such as melanoma, head and neck, liver or kidney cancer. CDR3 in amino acids: CASSQGQLNTDTQYF. The CDR3 DNA reads TGTGCCAGCAGCCAAGGCCAACTAAACACAGATACGCAGTATTTT. The whole variable domain, filled in from reference TRBV5-4 and TRBJ2-3, reads ETGVTQSPTHLIKTRGQQVTLRCSSQSGHNTVSWYQQALGQGPQFIFQYYREEENGRGNFPPRFSGLQFPNYSSELNVNALELDDSALYLCASSQGQLNTDTQYFGPGTRLTVL.